This T cell receptor (beta chain) comes out of a study of blood T cell repertoires in COVID-19. Looking at the study overall: Some COVID-19 samples were acute and others convalescent; all came from the United States, Italy and Spain.

Per the authors' pipeline: Nucleated cell number was recorded as an estimate derived from reference gene primer amplification. Here immunoSEQ multiplex PCR was the method, and the copy in TCRdb shows in-frame clones only, minus some. V and J calls and clone size follow that table, whereas D and trimming were derived from the DNA. Here the sample spans 100,000 to 150,000 clones, roughly 88% being singletons. In germline, CDR1 is GTSNPN, CDR2 SVGIG (reference sequence). The CDR3 covers 12 residues. The V segment lost 5 bases and the J segment 5 bases; nucleotides outside the gene matches: 3. Sample: peripheral blood. This receptor was taken from a man between 45 and 60 years old with acute or convalescent COVID-19. The chain recombines TRBV30 with TRBJ1-1; 9 bases map to TRBD1. This CDR3 is CAWDRGETEAFF. The CDR3 DNA follows: TGTGCCTGGGACAGGGGGGAGACTGAAGCTTTCTTT.